These 7 T cell receptor beta chains were sequenced from one sample in a study of blood T cell repertoires in COVID-19. Some clones are missing from TCRdb's copy, which holds only in-frame ones; the method was immunoSEQ multiplex PCR. This table has approximately 310,000 clones, around 87% appearing once. Sequences were obtained from peripheral blood. These receptors all stem from a woman aged 45 to 65 who had recovered from COVID-19.

In DNA form, the CDR3 reads TGTGCCAGCAGCGTAGGAGCGGGGGGCCCCAAAAACATTCAGTACTTC. Protein: CASSVGAGGPKNIQYF. The chain has TRBV9 and TRBJ2-4, with 9 bases identical to TRBD2. The V gene end was trimmed by 0 bases and the J gene end by 2 bases; junction bases not matched to a gene: 3. Per germline, CDR1 SGDLS and CDR2 YYNGEE. The CDR3 extends over 16 amino acids.

The chain uses TRBV30 and TRBJ2-2, with no clear D. CDR3 length: 13 amino acids. The germline gives CDR1 GTSNPN, CDR2 SVGIG (reference sequence). V was clipped by 1 base and J by 2 bases, with 5 bases between them. The CDR3 sequence: CAWSAGNTGELFF. CDR3 bases: TGTGCCTGGAGTGCCGGTAACACCGGGGAGCTGTTTTTT.

The rearrangement joins TRBV4-1 to TRBJ2-1, with TRBD2 matching 10 bases. CDR1 MGHRA and CDR2 YSYEKL come from the germline V gene. The CDR3 covers 17 residues. V lost 0 bases and J lost 2; bases outside the gene matches: 4. The CDR3 protein is CASSQDRTSGPYNEQFF. The CDR3 nucleotides read TGCGCCAGCAGCCAAGATAGGACTAGCGGTCCCTACAATGAGCAGTTCTTC.

The rearrangement uses TRBV28 and TRBJ1-2; tentatively, D is TRBD1 (5 bases). The CDR3 spans 12 residues. Germline assignment: CDR1 MDHEN and CDR2 SYDVKM. V shed 8 bases and J shed 2 bases, with 9 bases lying between them. The CDR3 nucleotides read TGTGCCAGCCGAAGGGGAAACTATGGCTACACCTTC. Translated: CASRRGNYGYTF.

The rearrangement links TRBV19 to TRBJ1-5; D is undetermined. This CDR3 is 15 amino acids long. Germline CDR1 and CDR2: LNHDA and SQIVND (reference sequence). V lost 3 bases, J lost 1 base, and 10 bases lay in between. The CDR3 sequence: CASSIVFESNQPQHF. The CDR3 DNA reads TGTGCCAGTAGTATCGTTTTTGAGAGCAATCAGCCCCAGCATTTT.

This clone was recorded once. This rearrangement joins TRBV3-1 (or the pseudogene TRBV3-2) to TRBJ1-3; D perhaps matches TRBD1 (5 bases). The CDR3 runs to 17 residues. V was pared by 2 bases and J by 1 base, with 15 bases between. Germline V gives CDR1 LGHDT, CDR2 YNNKEL (reference sequence). DNA of the CDR3: TGTGCCAGCAGCCAAAGGGGCAGGGTGGCTTCTGGAAACACCATATATTTT. Its translation is CASSQRGRVASGNTIYF.

The chain carries TRBV6-5 and TRBJ2-7; 9 bases match TRBD2. V was pared by 4 bases and J by 2 bases, with 9 bases of the junction left unmatched. Germline V CDR1 and CDR2: MNHEY, SVGAGI. The CDR3 totals 16 residues. The CDR3 DNA follows: TGTGCCAGCAGTTCCCCACGATCTAGCGGGGCCTACGAGCAGTACTTC. Translated: CASSSPRSSGAYEQYF.